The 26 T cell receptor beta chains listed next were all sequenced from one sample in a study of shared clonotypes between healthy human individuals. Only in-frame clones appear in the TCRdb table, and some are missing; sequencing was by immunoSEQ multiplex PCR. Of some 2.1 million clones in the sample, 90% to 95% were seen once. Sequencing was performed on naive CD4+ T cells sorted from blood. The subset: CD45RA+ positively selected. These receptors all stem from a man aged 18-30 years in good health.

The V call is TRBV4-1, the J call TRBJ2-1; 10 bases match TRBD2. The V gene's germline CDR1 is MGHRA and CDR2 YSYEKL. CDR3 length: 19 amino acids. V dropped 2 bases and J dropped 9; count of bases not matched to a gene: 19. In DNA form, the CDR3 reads TGCGCCAGCAGCCAACCGATCGGGAGGAGCGGGAGGGTAGTCGGTGAGCAGTTCTTC. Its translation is CASSQPIGRSGRVVGEQFF.

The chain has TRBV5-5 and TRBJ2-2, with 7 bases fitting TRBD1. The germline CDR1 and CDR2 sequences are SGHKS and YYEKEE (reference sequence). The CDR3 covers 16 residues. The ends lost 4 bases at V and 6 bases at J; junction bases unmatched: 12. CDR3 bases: TGTGCCAGCAGCGAGACAGGGATTGGGATAGCCGGGGAGCTGTTTTTT. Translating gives CASSETGIGIAGELFF.

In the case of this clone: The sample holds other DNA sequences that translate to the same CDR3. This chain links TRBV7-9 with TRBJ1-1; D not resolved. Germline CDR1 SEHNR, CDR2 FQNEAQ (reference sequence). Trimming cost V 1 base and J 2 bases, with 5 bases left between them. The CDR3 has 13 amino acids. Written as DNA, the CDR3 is TGTGCCAGCAGCTTAGGTACCAACACTGAAGCTTTCTTT. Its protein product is CASSLGTNTEAFF. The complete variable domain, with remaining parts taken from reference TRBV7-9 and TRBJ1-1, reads DTGVSQNPRHKITKRGQNVTFRCDPISEHNRLYWYRQTLGQGPEFLTYFQNEAQLEKSRLLSDRFSAERPKGSFSTLEIQRTEQGDSAMYLCASSLGTNTEAFFGQGTRLTVV.

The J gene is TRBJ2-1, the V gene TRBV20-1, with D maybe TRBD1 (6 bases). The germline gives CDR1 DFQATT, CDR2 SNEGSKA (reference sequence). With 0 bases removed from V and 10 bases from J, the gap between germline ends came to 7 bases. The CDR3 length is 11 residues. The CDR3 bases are TGCAGTGCTAGAGACGGGACAGAGCAGTTCTTC. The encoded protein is CSARDGTEQFF.

CDR3 in DNA: TGCGCCAGCAGCTTTAGCGGGGGCCAAGAGACCCAGTACTTC. This encodes CASSFSGGQETQYF. The rearrangement links TRBV4-1 to TRBJ2-5, with 9 bases that match TRBD2. This CDR3 region has 14 residues. The ends lost 5 bases at V and 1 base at J; junction bases unmatched: 2. Germline values: CDR1 MGHRA, CDR2 YSYEKL.

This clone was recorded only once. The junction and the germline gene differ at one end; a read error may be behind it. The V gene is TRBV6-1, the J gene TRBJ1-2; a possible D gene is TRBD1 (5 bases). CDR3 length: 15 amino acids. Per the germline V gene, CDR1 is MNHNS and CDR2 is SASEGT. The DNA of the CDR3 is TGTGCCAGCAGCGAAGGAGGGACCTTACAGAGAGGCTACACCTTC. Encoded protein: CASSEGGTLQRGYTF.

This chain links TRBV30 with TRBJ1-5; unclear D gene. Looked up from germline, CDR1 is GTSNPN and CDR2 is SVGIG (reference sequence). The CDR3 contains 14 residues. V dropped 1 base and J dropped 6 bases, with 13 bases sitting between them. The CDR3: CAWSAETGGQPQHF. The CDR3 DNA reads TGTGCCTGGAGTGCCGAAACTGGTGGTCAGCCCCAGCATTTT.

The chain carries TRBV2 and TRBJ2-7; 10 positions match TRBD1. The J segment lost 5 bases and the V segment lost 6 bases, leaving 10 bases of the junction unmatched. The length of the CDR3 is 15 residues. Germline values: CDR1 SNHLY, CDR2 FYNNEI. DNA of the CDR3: TGTGCCAGCAGCGACCACCGGGACAGGGGACACGAGCAGTACTTC. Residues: CASSDHRDRGHEQYF.

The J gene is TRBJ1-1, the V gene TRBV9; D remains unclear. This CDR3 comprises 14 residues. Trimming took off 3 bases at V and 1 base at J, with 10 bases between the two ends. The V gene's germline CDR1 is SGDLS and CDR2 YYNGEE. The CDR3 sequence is CASSASGRNTEAFF. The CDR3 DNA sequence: TGTGCCAGCAGCGCGAGCGGACGGAACACTGAAGCTTTCTTT.

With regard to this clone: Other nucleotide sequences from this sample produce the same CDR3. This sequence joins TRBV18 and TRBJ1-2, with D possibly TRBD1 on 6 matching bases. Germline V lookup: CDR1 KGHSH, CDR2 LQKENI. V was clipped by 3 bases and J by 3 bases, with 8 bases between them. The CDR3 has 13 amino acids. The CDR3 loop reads CASSPGADYGYTF. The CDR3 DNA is TGTGCCAGCTCACCGGGGGCCGACTATGGCTACACCTTC.

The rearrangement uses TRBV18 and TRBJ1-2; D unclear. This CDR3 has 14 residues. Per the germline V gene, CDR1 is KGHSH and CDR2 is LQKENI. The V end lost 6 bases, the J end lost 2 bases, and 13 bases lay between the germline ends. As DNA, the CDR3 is TGTGCCAGCTCTGAAACGAGAGGGAACTATGGCTACACCTTC. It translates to CASSETRGNYGYTF.

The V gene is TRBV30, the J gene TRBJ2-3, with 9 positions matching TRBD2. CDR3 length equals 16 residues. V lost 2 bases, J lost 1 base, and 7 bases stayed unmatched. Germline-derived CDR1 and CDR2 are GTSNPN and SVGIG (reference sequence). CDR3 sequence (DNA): TGTGCCTGGAGTCCTCCGGGACTAGCAGGCACAGATACGCAGTATTTT. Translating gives CAWSPPGLAGTDTQYF.

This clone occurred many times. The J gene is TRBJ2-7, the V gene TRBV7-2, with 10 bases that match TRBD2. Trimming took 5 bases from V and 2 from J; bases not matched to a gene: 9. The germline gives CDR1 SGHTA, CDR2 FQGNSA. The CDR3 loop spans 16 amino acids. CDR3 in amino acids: CASSTSGTSEPYEQYF. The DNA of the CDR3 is TGTGCCAGCAGCACCTCCGGGACTAGCGAGCCCTACGAGCAGTACTTC.

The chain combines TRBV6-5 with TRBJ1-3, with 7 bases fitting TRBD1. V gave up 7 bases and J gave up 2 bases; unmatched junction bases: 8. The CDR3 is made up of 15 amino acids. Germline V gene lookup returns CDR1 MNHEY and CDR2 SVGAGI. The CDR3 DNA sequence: TGTGCCAGCACCAACATAGACAGGGCTGGAAACACCATATATTTT. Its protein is CASTNIDRAGNTIYF.

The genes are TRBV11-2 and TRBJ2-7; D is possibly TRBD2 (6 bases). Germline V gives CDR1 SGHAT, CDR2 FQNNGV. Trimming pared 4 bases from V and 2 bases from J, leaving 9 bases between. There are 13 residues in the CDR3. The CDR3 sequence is CASSWDSAYEQYF. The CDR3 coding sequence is TGTGCCAGCAGCTGGGACTCAGCCTACGAGCAGTACTTC.

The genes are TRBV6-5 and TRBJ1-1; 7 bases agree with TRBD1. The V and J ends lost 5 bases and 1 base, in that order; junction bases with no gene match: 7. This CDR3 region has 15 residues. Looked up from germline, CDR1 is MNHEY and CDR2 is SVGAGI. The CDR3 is CASSRPGQTNTEAFF. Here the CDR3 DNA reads TGTGCCAGCAGTCGTCCGGGACAGACGAACACTGAAGCTTTCTTT.

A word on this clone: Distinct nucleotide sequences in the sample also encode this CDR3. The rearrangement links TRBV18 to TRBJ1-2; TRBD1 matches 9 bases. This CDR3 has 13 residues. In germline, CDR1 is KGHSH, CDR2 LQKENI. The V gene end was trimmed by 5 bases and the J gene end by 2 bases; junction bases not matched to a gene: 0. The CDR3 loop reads CASSGQGNYGYTF. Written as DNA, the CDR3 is TGTGCCAGCTCAGGACAGGGGAACTATGGCTACACCTTC. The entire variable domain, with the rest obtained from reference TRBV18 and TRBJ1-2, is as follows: NAGVMQNPRHLVRRRGQEARLRCSPMKGHSHVYWYRQLPEEGLKFMVYLQKENIIDESGMPKERFSAEFPKEGPSILRIQQVVRGDSAAYFCASSGQGNYGYTFGSGTRLTVV.

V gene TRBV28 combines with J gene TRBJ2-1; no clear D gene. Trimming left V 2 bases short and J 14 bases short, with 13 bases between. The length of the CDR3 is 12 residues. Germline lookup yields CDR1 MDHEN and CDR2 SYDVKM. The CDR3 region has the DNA TGTGCCAGCAGTTTAGAAGTGACGGCCGAGTTCTTC. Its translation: CASSLEVTAEFF.

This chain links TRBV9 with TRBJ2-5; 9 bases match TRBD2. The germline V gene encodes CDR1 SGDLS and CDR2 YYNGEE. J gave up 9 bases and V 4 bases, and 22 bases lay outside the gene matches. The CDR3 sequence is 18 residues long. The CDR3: CASSFASGDPVSLVSQYF. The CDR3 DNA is TGTGCCAGCAGCTTTGCTAGCGGGGATCCCGTTTCTCTTGTCTCCCAGTACTTC.

CDR3 nucleotides: TGTGCCAGCAGTTCCTACACCGGAACGACAGGGAGGAAAGTAGAGACCCAGTACTTC. The encoded protein is CASSSYTGTTGRKVETQYF. The V call is TRBV27, the J call TRBJ2-5; maybe TRBD1 (7 bases). The CDR3 sequence is 19 residues long. Germline loops: CDR1 MNHEY, CDR2 SMNVEV (reference sequence). V lost 4 bases to trimming and J lost 4 bases, with 28 bases between them.

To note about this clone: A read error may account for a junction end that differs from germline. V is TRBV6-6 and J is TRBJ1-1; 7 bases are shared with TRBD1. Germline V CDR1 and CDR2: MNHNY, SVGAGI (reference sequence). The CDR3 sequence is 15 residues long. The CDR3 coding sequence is TGTGCCATCAGTGAGCAGGGGGAACCGAACACTGAAGCTTTCTTT. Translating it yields CAISEQGEPNTEAFF.

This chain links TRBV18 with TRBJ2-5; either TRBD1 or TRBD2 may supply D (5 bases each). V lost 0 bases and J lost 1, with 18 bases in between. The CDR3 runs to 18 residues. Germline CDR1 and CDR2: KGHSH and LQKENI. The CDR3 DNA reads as TGTGCCAGCTCACCACCTTTCGGGTTTGGGGGAGCCCAAGAGACCCAGTACTTC. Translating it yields CASSPPFGFGGAQETQYF.

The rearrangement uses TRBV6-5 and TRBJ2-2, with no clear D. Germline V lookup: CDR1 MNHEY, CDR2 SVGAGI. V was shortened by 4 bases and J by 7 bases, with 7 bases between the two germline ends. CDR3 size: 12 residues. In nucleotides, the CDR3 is TGTGCCAGCAGTTCGATGGTCGGGGAGCTGTTTTTT. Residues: CASSSMVGELFF.

For the CDR3, the DNA is TGTGCCAGCAGCACTGGGACTAGCGGCCCCACAGATACGCAGTATTTT. It codes for CASSTGTSGPTDTQYF. The genes are TRBV5-4 and TRBJ2-3, with 11 bases identical to TRBD2. The CDR3 is 16 residues long. J was trimmed by 2 bases and V by 4 bases; bases with no gene match: 6. Germline V lookup: CDR1 SGHNT, CDR2 YYREEE (reference sequence).

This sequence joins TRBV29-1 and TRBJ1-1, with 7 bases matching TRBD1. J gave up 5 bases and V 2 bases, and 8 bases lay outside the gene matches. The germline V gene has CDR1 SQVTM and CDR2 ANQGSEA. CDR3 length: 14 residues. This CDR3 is CSVELDRVRTEAFF. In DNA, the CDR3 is TGCAGCGTTGAATTAGACAGGGTGAGGACTGAAGCTTTCTTT.

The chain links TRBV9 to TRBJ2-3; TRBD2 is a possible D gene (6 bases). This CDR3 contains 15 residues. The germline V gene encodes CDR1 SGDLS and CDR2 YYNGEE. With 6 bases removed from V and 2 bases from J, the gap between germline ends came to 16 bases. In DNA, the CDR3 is TGTGCCAGCACCAGAACGGCGGGAAACACAGATACGCAGTATTTT. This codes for CASTRTAGNTDTQYF.